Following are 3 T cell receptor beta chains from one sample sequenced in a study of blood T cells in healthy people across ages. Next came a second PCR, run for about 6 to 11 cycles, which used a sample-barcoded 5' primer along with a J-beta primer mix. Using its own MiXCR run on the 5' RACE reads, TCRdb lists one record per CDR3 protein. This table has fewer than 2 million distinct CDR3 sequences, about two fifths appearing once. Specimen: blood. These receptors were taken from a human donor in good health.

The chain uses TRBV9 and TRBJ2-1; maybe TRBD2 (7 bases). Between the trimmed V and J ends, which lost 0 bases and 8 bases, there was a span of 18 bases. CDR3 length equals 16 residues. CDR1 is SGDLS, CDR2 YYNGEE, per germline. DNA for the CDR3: TGTGCCAGCAGCGTAGAAAGAGGGGGGGGAGGGGATGAGCAGTTCTTC. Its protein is CASSVERGGGGDEQFF.

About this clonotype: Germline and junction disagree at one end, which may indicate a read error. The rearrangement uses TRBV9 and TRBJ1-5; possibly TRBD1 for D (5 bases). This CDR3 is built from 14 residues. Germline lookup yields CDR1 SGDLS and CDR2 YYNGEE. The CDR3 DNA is TGTGCCAGCAGTGTAGCAGGGTCGGATCAGCCCCAGCATTTT. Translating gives CASSVAGSDQPQHF.

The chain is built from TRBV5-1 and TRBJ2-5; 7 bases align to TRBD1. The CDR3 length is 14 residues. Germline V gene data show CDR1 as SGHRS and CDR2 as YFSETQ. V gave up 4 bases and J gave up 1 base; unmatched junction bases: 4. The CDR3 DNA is TGCGCCAGCAGCGGGACAGTGTCCCAAGAGACCCAGTACTTC. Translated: CASSGTVSQETQYF.